This T cell receptor (beta chain) was captured in a study of cytomegalovirus exposure and HLA in healthy donors. With respect to this clone: The antigen is undetermined.

60 Vbeta and 13 Jbeta primers were used in PCR. Clones were sequenced by immunoSEQ multiplex PCR, and TCRdb holds only the in-frame ones, with some missing. The sample yields more than 95,000 clones, roughly 80% seen once. Broader study findings: The authors considered a cluster of highly shared sequence variants likely to be a sequencing artifact.

This TCR was sampled from a man aged 18-30 years in good health and CMV-seropositive. Sequenced material: PBMCs.

The CDR3 spells CASSLTGAKNIQYF. In DNA, the CDR3 is TGTGCCAGCAGCTTAACAGGAGCCAAAAACATTCAGTACTTC. The chain recombines TRBV7-9 with TRBJ2-4; D possibly corresponds to TRBD1 (5 bases). CDR3 length: 14 amino acids. The V end lost 2 bases, the J end lost 0 bases, and 5 bases lay between the germline ends. Per the germline V gene, CDR1 is SEHNR and CDR2 is FQNEAQ (reference sequence). The variable domain in full, with the rest retrieved from reference TRBV7-9 and TRBJ2-4, is DTGVSQNPRHKITKRGQNVTFRCDPISEHNRLYWYRQTLGQGPEFLTYFQNEAQLEKSRLLSDRFSAERPKGSFSTLEIQRTEQGDSAMYLCASSLTGAKNIQYFGAGTRLSVL.